This record covers a single T cell receptor (beta chain). Its antigen is unidentified. New diagnoses, under 2 months' duration, and ages 18 to 65 characterized the hyperthyroidism patients. Clinical symptoms, serum thyroxine, TRAb, thyroid ultrasound and orbital computed tomography formed the basis of diagnosis. RNA transcripts served as template for amplifying TCR beta CDR3 sequences. After a first-round RT-PCR with HTBI primers, a second-round multiplex PCR was run. TCRdb called the multiplex PCR reads again in MiXCR, with one record for every CDR3 protein. Of around 1.1 million distinct CDR3 sequences listed, less than 45% are singletons. This record belongs to a study of Graves' ophthalmopathy and Graves' hyperthyroidism. Overall study findings and caveats: The model reached approximately 71% sensitivity and around 72% specificity for predicting ophthalmopathy progression.

V lost 4 bases, J lost 5 bases, and 14 bases lay in between. CDR1 is SGHVS, CDR2 FQNEAQ, per germline. CDR3 length: 14 amino acids. The gene calls are TRBV7-8 and TRBJ2-5; possible D gene TRBD2, 6 bases. The TCR originated in an adult man with Graves' hyperthyroidism. Sequencing was carried out using peripheral blood or thyroid tissue (not recorded which). CDR3 sequence reads: CASSSQTSFETQYF. The CDR3 DNA reads TGTGCCAGCAGCTCGCAGACTAGTTTTGAGACCCAGTACTTC.